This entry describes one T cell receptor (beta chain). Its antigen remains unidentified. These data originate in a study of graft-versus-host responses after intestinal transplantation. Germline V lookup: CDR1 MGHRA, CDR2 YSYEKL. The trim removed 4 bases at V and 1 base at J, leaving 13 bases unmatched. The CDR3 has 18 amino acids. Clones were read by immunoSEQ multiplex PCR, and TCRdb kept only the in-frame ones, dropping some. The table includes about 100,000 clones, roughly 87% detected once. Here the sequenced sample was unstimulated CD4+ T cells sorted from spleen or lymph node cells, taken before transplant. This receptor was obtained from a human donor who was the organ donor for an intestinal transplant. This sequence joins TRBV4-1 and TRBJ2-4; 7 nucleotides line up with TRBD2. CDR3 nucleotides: TGCGCCAGCAGCCCTGGGGTGTTGCGGGGGAGGGCCAAAAACATTCAGTACTTC. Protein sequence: CASSPGVLRGRAKNIQYF.